Listed below are T cell receptor beta chains from one sample, sequenced in a study of T cells in localized non-small cell lung cancer. Data came from immunoSEQ multiplex PCR; TCRdb stores just in-frame clones and leaves some out. In the table there are 26,000 or so clones, approximately 86% of which are singletons. The sequences come from peripheral blood, collected before any cancer treatment. All receptors come from a female donor older than 55 with stage II squamous cell lung carcinoma. CDR3s include the opening cysteine and the closing phenylalanine or tryptophan. A D gene is named only where the DNA matches it firmly. For some rows the clone size is stated as once, few or many, or as a class when expanded; others skip it.

TRBJ1-5 NA NA TRBV5-8 TGTGCCAGCAGCCCTCCGGGCAATCAGCCCCAGCATTTT CASSPPGNQPQHF
TRBJ1-5 once NA TRBV28 TGTGCCAGCAGTTTAGGGGTCCTACATTTT CASSLGVLHF
TRBJ2-7 NA NA TRBV5-6 TGTGCCAGCAGCCCCTGGGTCGGGAGCGAGCAGTACTTC CASSPWVGSEQYF
TRBJ1-4 NA NA TRBV10-3 TGTGCCATCAGTGGAGGGGCCGTTGAAAAACTGTTTTTT CAISGGAVEKLFF
TRBJ2-1 NA TRBD1 TRBV2 TGTGCCAGCAGGGTCGACAGGGGCTCCTACAATGAGCAGTTCTTC CASRVDRGSYNEQFF
TRBJ2-3 NA TRBD1 TRBV27 TGTGCCAGCAGTTTTCCGGGACAGAGAGATACGCAGTATTTT CASSFPGQRDTQYF
TRBJ2-3 NA TRBD1 TRBV19 TGTGCCAGTAGTACCCGACAGGGCCAGACAGATACGCAGTATTTT CASSTRQGQTDTQYF
TRBJ2-5 NA TRBD2 TRBV5-1 TGCGCCAGCAGCTTGGCCGGGACTAGCGGGAGGAGGGAGCAGTACTTC CASSLAGTSGRREQYF
TRBJ1-6 NA NA TRBV19 TGTGCCAGTAGTCTCGGGACAACGAGCATTAATTCACCCCTCCACTTT CASSLGTTSINSPLHF
TRBJ1-2 NA TRBD1 TRBV7-2 TGTGCCAGCAGCTTAAACACAGGGGGGGTTGGCTATGGCTACACCTTC CASSLNTGGVGYGYTF
TRBJ2-1 once NA TRBV7-3 TGTGCCAGCAGCTTCGGGACCCCGATGGAGGGTGAGCAGTTCTTC CASSFGTPMEGEQFF
TRBJ1-5 NA NA TRBV23-1 TGCGCCAGCAGTCAATCCCAAACAGGGTATGATAGCAATCAGCCCCAGCATTTT CASSQSQTGYDSNQPQHF
TRBJ2-1 NA NA TRBV7-8 TGTGCCAGCAGCCCACTAACGAACTCCTACAATGAGCAGTTCTTC CASSPLTNSYNEQFF
TRBJ2-2 NA NA TRBV15 TGTGCCACCAGCAGAGATATCGCAGCGAACACCGGGGAGCTGTTTTTT CATSRDIAANTGELFF
TRBJ1-5 few NA TRBV7-2 TGTGCCAGCAGCTTACAGGCCCAGCCCCAGCATTTT CASSLQAQPQHF
TRBJ1-2 NA NA TRBV28 TGTGCCGAATTCGGGGGGACGGATGGCTACACCTTC CAEFGGTDGYTF
TRBJ2-3 NA NA TRBV10-2 TGCGCCAGCAGCAAAAGGGGGATCGGCACAGATACGCAGTATTTT CASSKRGIGTDTQYF
TRBJ1-5 NA TRBD1 TRBV28 TGTGCCAGCAGTGCCCGGACAGGGGGCAGCGGGAGCAATCAGCCCCAGCATTTT CASSARTGGSGSNQPQHF
TRBJ1-2 NA NA TRBV30 TGTGCCTGGAGTACAGGGTATGGCTACACCTTC CAWSTGYGYTF
TRBJ2-2 NA TRBD1 TRBV5-1 TGCGCCAGCAGCTTGGCCGGGACAGGGTTTTCCGGGGAGCTGTTTTTT CASSLAGTGFSGELFF
TRBJ2-5 once NA TRBV7-8 TGTGCCAGCAGCTTAGCTAGGCACCCTTCTAGGGAGACCCAGTACTTC CASSLARHPSRETQYF
TRBJ2-3 NA TRBD2 TRBV4-3 TGCGCCAGCAGCCAAGATGAGGCTAGCGGGGGCACAGATACGCAGTATTTT CASSQDEASGGTDTQYF
TRBJ1-5 NA NA TRBV27 TGTGCCAGCAGTCTAAACGACAGACAGCCCCAGCATTTT CASSLNDRQPQHF
TRBJ2-3 NA TRBD2 TRBV10-3 TGTGCCATCACGGCTAGCGGGACCACAGATACGCAGTATTTT CAITASGTTDTQYF
TRBJ2-1 NA NA TRBV10-2 TGCGCCAGCACGGCAGACACGAACAATGAGCAGTTCTTC CASTADTNNEQFF
TRBJ1-3 once NA TRBV28 TGTGCCAGCAGTGCCCAGGGCTCTGGAAGCACCATATATTTT CASSAQGSGSTIYF
TRBJ1-1 few NA TRBV29-1 TGCAGCGCCGGACAGCTGAACACTGAAGCTTTCTTT CSAGQLNTEAFF
TRBJ2-3 NA NA TRBV6-5 TGTGCTAGCAGTCCCCGCCGGGGGCTGAGAGATACGCAGTATTTT CASSPRRGLRDTQYF
TRBJ2-1 NA NA TRBV6-6 TGTGCCAGCAGTTATCAGGATGAGCAGTTCTTC CASSYQDEQFF
TRBJ2-2 NA NA TRBV7-6 TGTGCCAGCAGCTTAGCGTTTGTGGAATTCACCGGGGAGCTGTTTTTT CASSLAFVEFTGELFF
TRBJ1-4 NA NA TRBV9 TGTGCCAGCAGCCTAAGAACAGGGACTGAAAAACTGTTTTTT CASSLRTGTEKLFF
TRBJ2-5 NA NA TRBV7-6 TGTGCCAGCAGCGCCTATGGGGGAGTGGAGACCCAGTACTTC CASSAYGGVETQYF
TRBJ1-1 NA NA TRBV28 TGTGCCAGCAGTTCTCCCACATCACAGGGATGGACTGAAGCTTTCTTT CASSSPTSQGWTEAFF
TRBJ1-1 NA NA TRBV14 TGTGCCAGCAGCCTTTACAAGAACACTGAAGCTTTCTTT CASSLYKNTEAFF
TRBJ1-2 NA TRBD1 TRBV7-9 TGTGCCAGCAGCCTGGACAGGGCCCGGCAGAATGGCTACACCTTC CASSLDRARQNGYTF
TRBJ2-7 NA NA TRBV10-3 TGTGCCTCCTCGGAGGGTCCCTACGAGCAGTACTTC CASSEGPYEQYF
TRBJ1-5 NA NA TRBV6-1 TGTGCCAGCAGTGAACTAAATCAGCCCCAGCATTTT CASSELNQPQHF
TRBJ2-2 NA NA TRBV2 TGTGCCAGCAGTGGCGATATCACAGTTACCGGGGAGCTGTTTTTT CASSGDITVTGELFF
TRBJ1-5 NA NA TRBV6-7 TGTGCCAGCAGTTACTGGTGGGAGCCCCAGCATTTT CASSYWWEPQHF
TRBJ1-4 NA NA TRBV7-9 TGTGCCAGCAGTCTCACCCAGGGGTTAAGTGAAAAACTGTTTTTT CASSLTQGLSEKLFF
TRBJ2-7 NA NA TRBV5-1 TGCGCCAGCAGCTTGGTTGGGAACGAGCAGTACTTC CASSLVGNEQYF
TRBJ2-3 NA TRBD2 TRBV10-3 TGTGCCATCACTAGCGGGGGCCTTCCCCCCGATACGCAGTATTTT CAITSGGLPPDTQYF
TRBJ2-5 NA TRBD2 TRBV9 TGTGCCAGCAGCGTAGGTAGCGGGGGAGTCCAAGAGACCCAGTACTTC CASSVGSGGVQETQYF
TRBJ2-1 NA NA TRBV6-5 TGTGCCAGCAGTTACTCCGGGACTCCAGGGCAGTTCTTC CASSYSGTPGQFF
TRBJ2-3 NA NA TRBV4-1 TGCGCCAGCAGCCAAGAATGGGGAGGGGGCCTAGGGCAGTATTTT CASSQEWGGGLGQYF
TRBJ1-5 NA NA TRBV19 TGTGCCAGTAACGATAGCAATCAGCCCCAGCATTTT CASNDSNQPQHF
TRBJ1-5 NA NA TRBV2 TGTGCCAGCAGTGAACTTGGGGGGAATCAGCCCCAGCATTTT CASSELGGNQPQHF
TRBJ2-7 few NA TRBV30 TGTGCCTGGAAGAGGGCCAGTCCCTACGAGCAGTACTTC CAWKRASPYEQYF
TRBJ2-1 NA TRBD2 TRBV30 TGTGCCTGGAAGGGAGCGGGAAAGGGTGAGCAGTTCTTC CAWKGAGKGEQFF
TRBJ2-6 NA NA TRBV19 TGTGCCAGTAGTATGGTCGGGACATCCAGCTCTGGGGCCAACGTCCTGACTTTC CASSMVGTSSSGANVLTF
TRBJ2-3 NA NA TRBV5-1 TGCGCCAGCAGCTTGGGCGCAGATACGCAGTATTTT CASSLGADTQYF
TRBJ1-2 NA TRBD1 TRBV9 TGTGCCAGCAGCTTGGGACAGGGTAACTATGGCTACACCTTC CASSLGQGNYGYTF
TRBJ2-7 once TRBD2 TRBV6-5 TGTGCCAGCAGTCCGGGACTAGCGGGAGTCGAGCAGTACTTC CASSPGLAGVEQYF
TRBJ1-2 NA NA TRBV6-5 TGTGCCAGCAGTTACAACGCCTATTCTAACTATGGCTACACCTTC CASSYNAYSNYGYTF
TRBJ2-3 NA NA TRBV21-1 TGTGCCAGCAGCCCAATGGGGGGTTTCCCCCTCCTTGGTACAGATACGCAGTATTTT CASSPMGGFPLLGTDTQYF